The 6 T cell receptor beta chains in this list originate from one sample, sequenced in a study of graft-versus-host responses after intestinal transplantation. Data came from immunoSEQ multiplex PCR; TCRdb stores just in-frame clones and leaves some out. The profile shows about 54,000 clones, 91% of them singletons. The specimen was PBMCs, collected nearly 670 days after intestinal transplant. The receptors were gathered from a human patient who received an intestinal transplant, so some T cells may come from the graft donor.

The chain is built from TRBV4-1 and TRBJ2-3, with 12 bases that match TRBD1. V shed 0 bases, J shed 4 bases, and the junction held 5 bases outside the gene matches. Germline assignment: CDR1 MGHRA and CDR2 YSYEKL. The CDR3 is 17 amino acids. CDR3 residues: CASSQDGTGGAPDTQYF. The CDR3 DNA reads TGCGCCAGCAGCCAAGACGGGACAGGGGGCGCCCCAGATACGCAGTATTTT.

The V and J genes are TRBV7-9 and TRBJ2-7; TRBD1 agrees at 8 bases. The CDR3 runs 15 residues. V shed 1 base, J shed 6 bases, and the junction held 8 bases outside the gene matches. Per the germline V gene, CDR1 is SEHNR and CDR2 is FQNEAQ (reference sequence). The CDR3 region has the DNA TGTGCCAGCAGCTTAGATGTGACAGGGGTCCGCGAGCAGTACTTC. Its protein is CASSLDVTGVREQYF.

The chain couples TRBV2 to TRBJ1-5; D not certain. The germline CDR1 and CDR2 sequences are SNHLY and FYNNEI. The CDR3 spans 12 residues. V lost 8 bases and J lost 14, with 19 bases in between. This CDR3 reads CASSRGTLEEHF. The CDR3 nucleotides are TGTGCCAGCTCCCGAGGAACTTTGGAGGAGCATTTT.

This chain uses TRBV13 with TRBJ2-7; D possibly corresponds to TRBD2 (6 bases). The germline V and J ends were trimmed by 2 bases and 2 bases, with 10 bases remaining between them. This CDR3 is built from 14 residues. In germline, CDR1 is PRHDT, CDR2 FYEKMQ (reference sequence). The DNA for the CDR3 is TGTGCCAGCAGCTTAAGGAGGGGAGCCTACGAGCAGTACTTC. Amino acid sequence: CASSLRRGAYEQYF.

The V gene is TRBV5-1, the J gene TRBJ1-1; 7 bases map to TRBD1. CDR3 length: 17 amino acids. V was pared by 4 bases and J by 0 bases, with 12 bases of the junction left unmatched. CDR1 and CDR2 from the germline V gene are SGHRS and YFSETQ. The CDR3 sequence: CASSLQGQVFMNTEAFF. CDR3 DNA sequence: TGCGCCAGCAGCCTACAAGGACAGGTTTTTATGAACACTGAAGCTTTCTTT.

This chain uses TRBV27 with TRBJ2-1; D not resolved. Germline CDR1 is MNHEY and CDR2 is SMNVEV (reference sequence). V was clipped by 7 bases and J by 6 bases, with 10 bases between them. This CDR3 region has 12 residues. The CDR3 protein is CASKLSGNEQFF. The DNA for the CDR3 is TGTGCCAGCAAGCTTAGTGGCAATGAGCAGTTCTTC.